This T cell receptor beta chain was observed in a study of blood T cell repertoires in COVID-19. Whole-study context: COVID-19 samples from acute and convalescent phases originated in the United States, Italy and Spain.

Living in about two dozen US areas, the participants were between roughly 18 and 90 years of age. Original data processing: Counts of nucleated cells, estimated from reference gene primer amplification, were obtained. Using immunoSEQ multiplex PCR, the repertoire was profiled, and TCRdb retains in-frame clones only, with some absent. Clonal size and the V and J genes are those of that table, whereas D and trimming came from the DNA. The sample shows 220,000 or so clones, about 86% of them seen only once. The CDR3 has 16 amino acids. J was trimmed by 5 bases and V by 0 bases; bases with no gene match: 8. The germline V gene has CDR1 SGHAT and CDR2 FQNNGV.

The chain recombines TRBV11-2 with TRBJ1-2; 8 nucleotides align to TRBD1. The sample comprised PBMCs or T cells enriched from blood (not recorded which). The source is a middle-aged woman with acute COVID-19. CDR3: CASSLEGYRGIYGYTF. CDR3 coding DNA: TGTGCCAGCAGCTTAGAAGGGTACAGGGGGATTTATGGCTACACCTTC.